This T cell receptor beta chain came from a study of T cell repertoires in ileal Crohn's disease. Sequencing was performed with immunoSEQ multiplex PCR; in TCRdb, only in-frame clones are kept and a portion is missing. The sample records around 9,700 clones, roughly 84% being singletons. Germline CDR1 SGHTS, CDR2 YDEGEE. The CDR3 spans 16 residues. Trimming took 2 bases from V and 1 from J, leaving 13 bases between them. This sample's time point: inflamed ileum from the surgical specimen. This chain joins TRBV5-8 and TRBJ1-5; perhaps TRBD1 as D (5 bases). This clonotype was sampled from an adult with Crohn's disease. The source material was ileal tissue. CDR3 DNA sequence: TGTGCCAGCAGCTTCGATAGGGGACGAAGCAATCAGCCCCAGCATTTT. Translating gives CASSFDRGRSNQPQHF.